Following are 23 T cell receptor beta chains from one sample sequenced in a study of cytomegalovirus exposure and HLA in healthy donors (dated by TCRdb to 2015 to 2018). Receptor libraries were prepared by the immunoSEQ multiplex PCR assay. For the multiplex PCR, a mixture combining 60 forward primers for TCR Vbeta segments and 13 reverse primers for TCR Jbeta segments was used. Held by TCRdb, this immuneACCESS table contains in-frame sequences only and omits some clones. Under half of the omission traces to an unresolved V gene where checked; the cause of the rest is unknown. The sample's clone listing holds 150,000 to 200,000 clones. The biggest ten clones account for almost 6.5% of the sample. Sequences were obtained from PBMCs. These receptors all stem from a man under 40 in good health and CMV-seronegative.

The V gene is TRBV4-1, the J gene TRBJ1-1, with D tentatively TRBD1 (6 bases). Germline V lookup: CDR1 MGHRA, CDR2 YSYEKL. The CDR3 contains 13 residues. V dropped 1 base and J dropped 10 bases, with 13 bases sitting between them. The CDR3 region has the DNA TGCGCCAGCAGCCAAGCACAGGGACCAACAGCTTTCTTT. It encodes CASSQAQGPTAFF.

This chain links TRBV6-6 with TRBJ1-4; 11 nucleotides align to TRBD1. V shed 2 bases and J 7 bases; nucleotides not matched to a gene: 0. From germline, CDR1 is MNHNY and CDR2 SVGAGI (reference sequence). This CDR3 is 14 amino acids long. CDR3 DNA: TGTGCCAGCAGTTACGGACAGGGGGCTGAAAAACTGTTTTTT. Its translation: CASSYGQGAEKLFF.

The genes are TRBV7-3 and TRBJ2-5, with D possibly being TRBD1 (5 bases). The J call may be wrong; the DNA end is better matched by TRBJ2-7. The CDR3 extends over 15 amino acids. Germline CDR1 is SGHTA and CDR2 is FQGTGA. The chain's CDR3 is CASRDAWGGAAEQYF. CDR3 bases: TGTGCCAGCAGGGACGCGTGGGGCGGTGCGGCCGAGCAGTACTTC.

The CDR3 sequence: CASSRRTGENEQYF. CDR3 nucleotides: TGCGCCAGCAGCCGACGGACAGGGGAGAACGAGCAGTACTTC. The chain couples TRBV5-1 to TRBJ2-7, with 9 bases that match TRBD1. J was trimmed by 5 bases and V by 4 bases; bases with no gene match: 7. Per germline, CDR1 SGHRS and CDR2 YFSETQ. The CDR3 runs 14 residues.

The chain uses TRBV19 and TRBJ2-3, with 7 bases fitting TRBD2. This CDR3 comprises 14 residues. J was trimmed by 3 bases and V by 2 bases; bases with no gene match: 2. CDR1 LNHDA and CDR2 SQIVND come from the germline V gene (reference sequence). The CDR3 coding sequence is TGTGCCAGTAGTATAACGGGGGGTACAGATACGCAGTATTTT. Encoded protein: CASSITGGTDTQYF. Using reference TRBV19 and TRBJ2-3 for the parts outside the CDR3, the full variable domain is DGGITQSPKYLFRKEGQNVTLSCEQNLNHDAMYWYRQDPGQGLRLIYYSQIVNDFQKGDIAEGYSVSREKKESFPLTVTSAQKNPTAFYLCASSITGGTDTQYFGPGTRLTVL.

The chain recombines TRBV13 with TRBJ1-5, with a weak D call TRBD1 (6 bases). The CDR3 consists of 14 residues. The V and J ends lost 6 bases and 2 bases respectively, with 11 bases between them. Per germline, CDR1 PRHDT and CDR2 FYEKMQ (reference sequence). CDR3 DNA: TGTGCCAGCAGTTCGGGACACGGCAATCAGCCCCAGCATTTT. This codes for CASSSGHGNQPQHF.

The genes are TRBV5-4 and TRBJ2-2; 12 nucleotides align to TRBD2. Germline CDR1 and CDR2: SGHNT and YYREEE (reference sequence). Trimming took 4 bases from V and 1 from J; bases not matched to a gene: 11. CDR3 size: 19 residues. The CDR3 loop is CASSVIQGTSGWNTGELFF. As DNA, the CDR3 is TGTGCCAGCAGCGTCATTCAGGGGACTAGCGGGTGGAACACCGGGGAGCTGTTTTTT.

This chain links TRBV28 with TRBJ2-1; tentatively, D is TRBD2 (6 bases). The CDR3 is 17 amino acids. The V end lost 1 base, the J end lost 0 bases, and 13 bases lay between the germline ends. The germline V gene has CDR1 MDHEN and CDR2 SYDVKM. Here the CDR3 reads CASSLSGEASSYNEQFF. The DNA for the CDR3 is TGTGCCAGCAGTTTATCCGGGGAGGCGAGCTCCTACAATGAGCAGTTCTTC.

CDR3 sequence reads: CAISGDRVNGDGYTF. The CDR3 region has the DNA TGTGCCATCAGTGGCGACAGGGTCAATGGGGATGGCTACACCTTC. This chain connects TRBV10-3 to TRBJ1-2; 7 bases are a match to TRBD1. CDR3 size: 15 residues. V shed 4 bases, J shed 6 bases, and the junction held 11 bases outside the gene matches. CDR1 and CDR2 from the germline V gene are ENHRY and SYGVKD.

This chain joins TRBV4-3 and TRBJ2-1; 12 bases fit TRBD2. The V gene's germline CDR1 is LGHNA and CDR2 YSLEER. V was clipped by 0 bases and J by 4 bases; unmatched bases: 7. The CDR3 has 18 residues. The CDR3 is CASSQDRGTSGGYNEQFF. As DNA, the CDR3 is TGCGCCAGCAGCCAAGACCGGGGTACTAGCGGGGGGTACAATGAGCAGTTCTTC.

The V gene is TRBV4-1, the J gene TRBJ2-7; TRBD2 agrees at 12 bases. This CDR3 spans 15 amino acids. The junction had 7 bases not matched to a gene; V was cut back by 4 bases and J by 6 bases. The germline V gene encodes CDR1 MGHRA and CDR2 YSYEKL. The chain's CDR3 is CASSRRGLAGAEQYF. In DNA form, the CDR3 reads TGCGCCAGCAGCCGGAGGGGACTAGCGGGTGCCGAGCAGTACTTC.

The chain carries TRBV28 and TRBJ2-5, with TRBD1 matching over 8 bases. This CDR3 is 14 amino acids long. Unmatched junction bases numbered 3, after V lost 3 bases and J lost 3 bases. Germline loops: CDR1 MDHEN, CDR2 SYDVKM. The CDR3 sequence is CASSFRQGKETQYF. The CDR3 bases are TGTGCCAGCAGTTTCAGACAGGGGAAAGAGACCCAGTACTTC.

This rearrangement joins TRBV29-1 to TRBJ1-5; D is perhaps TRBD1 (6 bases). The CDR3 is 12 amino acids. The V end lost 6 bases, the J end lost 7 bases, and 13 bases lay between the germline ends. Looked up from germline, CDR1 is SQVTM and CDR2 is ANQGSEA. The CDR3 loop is CSVGTLGQPQHF. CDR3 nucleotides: TGCAGCGTGGGGACACTGGGGCAGCCCCAGCATTTT.

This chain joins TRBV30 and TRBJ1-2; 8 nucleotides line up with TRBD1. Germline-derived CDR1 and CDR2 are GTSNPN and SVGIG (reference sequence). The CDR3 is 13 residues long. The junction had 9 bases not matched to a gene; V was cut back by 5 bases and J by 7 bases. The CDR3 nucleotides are TGTGCCTGGGAGGACAGGGAGTTTAGTGGCTACACCTTC. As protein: CAWEDREFSGYTF.

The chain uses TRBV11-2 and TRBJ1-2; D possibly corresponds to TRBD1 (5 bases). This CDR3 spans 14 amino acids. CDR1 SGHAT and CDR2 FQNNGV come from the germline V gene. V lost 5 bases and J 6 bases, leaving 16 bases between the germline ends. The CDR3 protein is CASSLLSGYDGYTF. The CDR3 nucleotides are TGTGCCAGCAGCCTTTTGTCAGGGTACGATGGCTACACCTTC. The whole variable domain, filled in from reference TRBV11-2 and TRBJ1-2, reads EAGVAQSPRYKIIEKRQSVAFWCNPISGHATLYWYQQILGQGPKLLIQFQNNGVVDDSQLPKDRFSAERLKGVDSTLKIQPAKLEDSAVYLCASSLLSGYDGYTFGSGTRLTVV.

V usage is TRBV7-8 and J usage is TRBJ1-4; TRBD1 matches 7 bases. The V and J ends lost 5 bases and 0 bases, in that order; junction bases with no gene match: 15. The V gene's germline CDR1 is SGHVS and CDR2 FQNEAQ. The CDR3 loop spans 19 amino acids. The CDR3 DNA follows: TGTGCCAGCAGCGCCCGAAACCGGGACAGTCTTGCAACTAATGAAAAACTGTTTTTT. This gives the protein CASSARNRDSLATNEKLFF.

In DNA, the CDR3 is TGCGCCAGCAGTGAGCAGGGGGGTCAGCCCCAGCATTTT. Protein sequence: CASSEQGGQPQHF. This chain uses TRBV10-2 with TRBJ1-5; 7 bases line up with TRBD1. Looked up from germline, CDR1 is WSHSY and CDR2 is SAAADI. With 2 bases clipped from V and 6 bases from J, the junction kept 1 base outside the gene matches. The length of the CDR3 is 13 residues.

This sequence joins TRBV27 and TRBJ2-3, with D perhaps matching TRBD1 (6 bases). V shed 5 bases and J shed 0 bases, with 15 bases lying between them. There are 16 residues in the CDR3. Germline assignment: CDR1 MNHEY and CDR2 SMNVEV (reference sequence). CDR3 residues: CASSQQGRLSTDTQYF. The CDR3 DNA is TGTGCCAGCAGTCAACAGGGTAGGCTGAGCACAGATACGCAGTATTTT.

The CDR3 reads CASSIDRTSYGYTF. CDR3 sequence (DNA): TGTGCCAGTAGTATAGATCGGACAAGTTATGGCTACACCTTC. The J gene is TRBJ1-2, the V gene TRBV19, with D maybe TRBD1 (5 bases). The CDR3 runs 14 residues. Germline values: CDR1 LNHDA, CDR2 SQIVND (reference sequence). V was cut by 0 bases and J by 5 bases, with 10 bases left in between.

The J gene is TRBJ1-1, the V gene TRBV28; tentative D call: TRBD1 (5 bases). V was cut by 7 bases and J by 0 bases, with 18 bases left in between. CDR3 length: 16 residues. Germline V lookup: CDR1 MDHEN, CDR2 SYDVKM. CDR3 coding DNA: TGTGCCAGCAACTCCCCGGGACGGGGGTTGAACACTGAAGCTTTCTTT. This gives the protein CASNSPGRGLNTEAFF.

This CDR3 reads CASSLGLAPYEQYF. DNA for the CDR3: TGTGCCAGCAGTTTAGGGCTGGCTCCCTACGAGCAGTACTTC. The chain has TRBV28 and TRBJ2-7; D unresolved. Germline CDR1 MDHEN, CDR2 SYDVKM. V shed 2 bases and J shed 2 bases, with 10 bases lying between them. This CDR3 is built from 14 residues.

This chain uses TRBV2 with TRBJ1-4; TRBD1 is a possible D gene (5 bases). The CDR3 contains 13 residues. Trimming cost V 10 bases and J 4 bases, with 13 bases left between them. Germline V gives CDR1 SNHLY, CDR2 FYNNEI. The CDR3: CATRQGRNEKLFF. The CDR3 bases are TGTGCCACCAGGCAGGGCCGTAATGAAAAACTGTTTTTT. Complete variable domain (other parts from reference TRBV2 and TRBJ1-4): EPEVTQTPSHQVTQMGQEVILRCVPISNHLYFYWYRQILGQKVEFLVSFYNNEISEKSEIFDDQFSVERPDGSNFTLKIRSTKLEDSAMYFCATRQGRNEKLFFGSGTQLSVL.

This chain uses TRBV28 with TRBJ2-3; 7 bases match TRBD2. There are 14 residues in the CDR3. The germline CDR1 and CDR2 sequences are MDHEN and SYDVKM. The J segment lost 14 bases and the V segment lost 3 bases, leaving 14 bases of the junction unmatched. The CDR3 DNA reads TGTGCCAGCAGTTTGGAGTTGGGGGGGACCTCGCCGTATTTT. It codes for CASSLELGGTSPYF.